Presented here are 21 T cell receptor beta chains from one specimen sequenced in a study of CD8 T cells in Susac syndrome. Reverse transcription of about 0.45 to 1 ug RNA used random hexamers. TCRdb used MiXCR to reprocess the immunoSEQ multiplex PCR reads, holding one entry per CDR3 protein. This repertoire shows approximately 190,000 distinct CDR3 sequences, approximately 96% found once; its top ten account for 0.075% to 0.1%. Material for sequencing was CD4+ T cells from PBMCs. Source of these receptors: a human donor with Susac syndrome.

The chain recombines TRBV30 with TRBJ1-6; D remains unclear. The CDR3 covers 15 residues. Germline CDR1 and CDR2: GTSNPN and SVGIG (reference sequence). With 0 bases removed from V and 4 bases from J, the gap between germline ends came to 10 bases. CDR3 amino acids: CAWSVPAWYNSPLHF. In DNA form, the CDR3 reads TGTGCCTGGAGTGTACCCGCATGGTATAATTCACCCCTCCACTTT. Full variable domain (remainder filled in from reference TRBV30 and TRBJ1-6): SQTIHQWPATLVQPVGSPLSLECTVEGTSNPNLYWYRQAAGRGLQLLFYSVGIGQISSEVPQNLSASRPQDRQFILSSKKLLLSDSGFYLCAWSVPAWYNSPLHFGNGTRLTVT.

The CDR3 loop reads CASSEVAELMNTEAFF. The CDR3 DNA sequence: TGTGCCAGCAGCGAAGTTGCAGAGCTCATGAACACTGAAGCTTTCTTT. The chain joins TRBV9 to TRBJ1-1; no reliable D call. V dropped 3 bases and J dropped 0 bases, with 15 bases sitting between them. The CDR3 contains 16 residues. Germline V lookup: CDR1 SGDLS, CDR2 YYNGEE.

The genes are TRBV6-2 or TRBV6-3 and TRBJ2-5, with 9 bases aligning to TRBD2. With V trimmed by 7 bases and J by 1 base, 4 bases remained unmatched. The CDR3 contains 14 residues. Germline V gene data show CDR1 as MNHEY and CDR2 as SVGEGT. The CDR3 is CASKSSGTQETQYF. DNA for the CDR3: TGTGCCAGCAAGTCTAGCGGGACCCAAGAGACCCAGTACTTC.

V gene TRBV7-9 combines with J gene TRBJ2-5, with 9 bases fitting TRBD1. Trimming took 4 bases from V and 4 from J; bases not matched to a gene: 7. This CDR3 is built from 15 residues. The V gene's germline CDR1 is SEHNR and CDR2 FQNEAQ (reference sequence). The CDR3 region is CASSSGQGLTETQYF. As DNA, the CDR3 is TGTGCCAGCAGCTCGGGACAGGGACTGACAGAGACCCAGTACTTC.

This chain connects TRBV7-2 to TRBJ2-2; no reliable D call. V was pared by 5 bases and J by 0 bases, with 7 bases between. Germline loops: CDR1 SGHTA, CDR2 FQGNSA. This CDR3 is built from 14 residues. The CDR3 spells CASSMTPNTGELFF. CDR3 bases: TGTGCCAGCAGCATGACTCCGAACACCGGGGAGCTGTTTTTT.

The J gene is TRBJ1-2, the V gene TRBV30; a possible D gene is TRBD1 (5 bases). CDR1 is GTSNPN and CDR2 is SVGIG in the germline V gene (reference sequence). CDR3 size: 12 residues. V lost 2 bases, J lost 8 bases, and 12 bases lay in between. This CDR3 is CAWSSPGHGYTF. The CDR3 coding sequence is TGTGCCTGGAGTTCCCCGGGGCACGGCTACACCTTC.

The chain couples TRBV29-1 to TRBJ1-4; perhaps TRBD1 as D (5 bases). CDR1 SQVTM and CDR2 ANQGSEA come from the germline V gene. V lost 3 bases to trimming and J lost 8 bases, with 16 bases between them. This CDR3 is 14 amino acids long. The CDR3 DNA is TGCAGCGTTGACGTGGTAGGGGAGGAGGAAAAACTGTTTTTT. Its protein is CSVDVVGEEEKLFF.

The chain joins TRBV4-2 to TRBJ2-7; D is undetermined. The germline CDR1 and CDR2 sequences are LGHNA and YNFKEQ. The CDR3 contains 14 residues. V lost 1 base to trimming and J lost 4 bases, with 11 bases between them. The CDR3 sequence: CASSQVNPKYEQYF. The CDR3 coding sequence is TGTGCCAGCAGCCAAGTAAATCCTAAATACGAGCAGTACTTC.

The J gene is TRBJ2-4, the V gene TRBV4-1; 7 bases are a match to TRBD2. The CDR3 spans 15 residues. Germline V gene lookup returns CDR1 MGHRA and CDR2 YSYEKL. V gave up 3 bases and J gave up 6 bases; unmatched junction bases: 8. DNA of the CDR3: TGCGCCAGCAGCCATACTACTGGCGGGGGAAACATTCAGTACTTC. Translation gives CASSHTTGGGNIQYF.

The chain combines TRBV4-3 with TRBJ2-5; tentative D call: TRBD1 (6 bases). V was pared by 1 base and J by 0 bases, with 6 bases between. The CDR3 is made up of 14 amino acids. Germline assignment: CDR1 LGHNA and CDR2 YSLEER. The CDR3 region is CASSQGQDQETQYF. In DNA, the CDR3 is TGCGCCAGCAGCCAAGGACAGGACCAAGAGACCCAGTACTTC.

The CDR3 reads CASGYLRETQYF. The CDR3 DNA reads TGTGCCAGCGGATACCTCAGGGAGACCCAGTACTTC. The V gene is TRBV27, the J gene TRBJ2-5; D call uncertain. Germline lookup yields CDR1 MNHEY and CDR2 SMNVEV (reference sequence). The CDR3 consists of 12 residues. Trimming took off 8 bases at V and 5 bases at J, with 12 bases between the two ends.

The chain has TRBV6-2 or TRBV6-3 and TRBJ1-1; the D gene is possibly TRBD1 (5 bases). Trimming stripped 6 bases from V and 2 bases from J, with 13 bases between. CDR1 and CDR2 (germline): MNHEY, SVGEGT. This CDR3 spans 14 amino acids. CDR3 region: CASRKPGGNTEAFF. The CDR3 nucleotides are TGTGCCAGCAGGAAACCGGGGGGAAACACTGAAGCTTTCTTT.

The CDR3 DNA is TGCAGTGCTAGGACAGGGATGTACACAGATACGCAGTATTTT. As protein: CSARTGMYTDTQYF. J is TRBJ2-3 and V is TRBV20-1; 7 bases map to TRBD1. V trimming: 3 bases; J trimming: 2 bases; junction bases outside the gene matches: 5. The CDR3 has 14 residues. Germline V gives CDR1 DFQATT, CDR2 SNEGSKA (reference sequence).

The table lists this clonotype with a count of one. The chain joins TRBV7-9 to TRBJ2-3; D may match TRBD1 or TRBD2 (6 bases each). V lost 5 bases and J 3 bases, leaving 15 bases between the germline ends. The CDR3 spans 15 residues. Germline values: CDR1 SEHNR, CDR2 FQNEAQ (reference sequence). The chain's CDR3 is CASSTLGGLTDTQYF. The CDR3 DNA reads TGTGCCAGCAGCACCTTGGGGGGCCTAACAGATACGCAGTATTTT.

The chain recombines TRBV4-1 with TRBJ2-7; no clear D. Germline assignment: CDR1 MGHRA and CDR2 YSYEKL. CDR3 length: 16 residues. With 0 bases removed from V and 7 bases from J, the gap between germline ends came to 19 bases. CDR3 coding DNA: TGCGCCAGCAGCCAAGATCTCGACCCAGCAATTCGGGAGCAGTACTTC. This sequence encodes CASSQDLDPAIREQYF.

DNA for the CDR3: TGCGCCAGCAGCTCCCAGACAGGGGCTACGGGTAGCTACACCTTC. Translating gives CASSSQTGATGSYTF. The rearrangement joins TRBV5-1 to TRBJ1-2; 8 nucleotides align to TRBD1. Germline V gene sequence: CDR1 SGHRS, CDR2 YFSETQ. The CDR3 spans 15 residues. The ends lost 3 bases at V and 9 bases at J; junction bases unmatched: 13. The full variable domain, completed using reference TRBV5-1 and TRBJ1-2, is KAGVTQTPRYLIKTRGQQVTLSCSPISGHRSVSWYQQTPGQGLQFLFEYFSETQRNKGNFPGRFSGRQFSNSRSEMNVSTLELGDSALYLCASSSQTGATGSYTFGSGTRLTVV.

The CDR3 loop reads CASRPSSGNTIYF. The CDR3 nucleotides read TGTGCCAGTAGACCATCTTCTGGAAACACCATATATTTT. The chain joins TRBV19 to TRBJ1-3; D is undetermined. The CDR3 is 13 residues long. Germline CDR1 is LNHDA and CDR2 is SQIVND (reference sequence). The germline V and J ends were trimmed by 6 bases and 1 base, with 7 bases remaining between them.

V is TRBV27 and J is TRBJ2-7; D possibly uses TRBD1 or TRBD2 (5 bases each). V was shortened by 3 bases and J by 2 bases, with 17 bases between the two germline ends. This CDR3 spans 16 amino acids. Germline CDR1 reads MNHEY; CDR2 reads SMNVEV (reference sequence). CDR3 sequence (DNA): TGTGCCAGCAGTTTCCAGGGACCCCCTAACCCCTACGAGCAGTACTTC. It translates to CASSFQGPPNPYEQYF.

The V call is TRBV24-1, the J call TRBJ2-5; 7 nucleotides line up with TRBD1. CDR3 length equals 14 residues. Germline CDR1 is KGHDR and CDR2 is SFDVKD. With V trimmed by 4 bases and J by 4 bases, 5 bases remained unmatched. CDR3 in amino acids: CATSDSGTVETQYF. The CDR3 DNA reads TGTGCCACCAGTGACTCCGGGACAGTAGAGACCCAGTACTTC.

The chain has TRBV29-1 and TRBJ2-1; 9 nucleotides match TRBD1. Trimming removed 7 bases from V and 0 bases from J; junction bases left unmatched: 1. Looked up from germline, CDR1 is SQVTM and CDR2 is ANQGSEA. The length of the CDR3 is 13 residues. CDR3 DNA: TGCAGCGCGGACAGGGGCTCCTACAATGAGCAGTTCTTC. Amino acid sequence: CSADRGSYNEQFF.

The rearrangement uses TRBV7-9 and TRBJ2-1, with TRBD1 matching 10 bases. The CDR3 has 14 residues. The V gene end was trimmed by 6 bases and the J gene end by 5 bases; junction bases not matched to a gene: 4. CDR1 is SEHNR and CDR2 is FQNEAQ in the germline V gene (reference sequence). CDR3 protein: CASSIDRGHNEQFF. DNA for the CDR3: TGTGCCAGCAGTATAGACAGGGGGCACAATGAGCAGTTCTTC.